Listed below are T cell receptor beta chains from one sample, sequenced in a study of blood T cell repertoires in COVID-19. The table came from immunoSEQ multiplex PCR; TCRdb's copy has only in-frame clones and leaves some out. The table records 110,000 or so clones, roughly 84% of them present only once. Sequencing was performed on peripheral blood. The receptors here all came from an elderly woman with active or convalescent COVID-19. Both conserved end residues are part of each CDR3. Fields, in order: clone size, CDR3 length, J gene, V gene, D gene, CDR3 protein, CDR3 DNA. A D gene is named only where the DNA matches it firmly. Clone size, where shown, is once, few, many, or a class for clones that have expanded.

. | 16 | TRBJ1-2 | TRBV6-5 | TRBD1 | CASSYGTGGALGGYTF | TGTGCCAGCAGTTACGGGACAGGGGGCGCATTGGGAGGCTACACCTTC
. | 14 | TRBJ1-2 | TRBV19 | . | CASSIAPGVYGYTF | TGTGCCAGTAGTATCGCCCCAGGGGTCTATGGCTACACCTTC
. | 16 | TRBJ2-5 | TRBV21-1 | . | CASSKGTSGSLETQYF | TGTGCCAGCAGCAAAGGGACTAGCGGGAGTTTGGAGACCCAGTACTTC
many | 16 | TRBJ2-7 | TRBV6-4 | TRBD2 | CASRKLTSGRAYEQYF | TGTGCCAGCAGGAAGCTGACTAGCGGGAGGGCCTACGAGCAGTACTTC
. | 13 | TRBJ1-1 | TRBV24-1 | . | CATSDRPDTEAFF | TGTGCCACCAGTGACAGGCCCGACACTGAAGCTTTCTTT
. | 15 | TRBJ2-7 | TRBV7-9 | TRBD2 | CASSLSSGRAYEQYF | TGTGCCAGCAGCTTATCCAGCGGGAGGGCCTACGAGCAGTACTTC
. | 14 | TRBJ2-3 | TRBV7-9 | TRBD2 | CASSLSRGVDTQYF | TGTGCCAGCAGCTTATCACGGGGGGTAGATACGCAGTATTTT
. | 15 | TRBJ2-1 | TRBV5-1 | TRBD1 | CASSQGASLYNEQFF | TGCGCCAGCAGTCAGGGGGCTAGCTTGTACAATGAGCAGTTCTTC
. | 13 | TRBJ2-4 | TRBV2 | . | CASTLTAWNIQYF | TGTGCCAGCACACTGACAGCCTGGAACATTCAGTACTTC
. | 15 | TRBJ1-5 | TRBV6-5 | TRBD1 | CASSRDRATNQPQHF | TGTGCCAGCAGCCGTGACAGGGCCACTAATCAGCCCCAGCATTTT
once | 14 | TRBJ1-1 | TRBV19 | . | CASIPKGGGTEAFF | TGTGCCAGTATCCCTAAGGGGGGGGGCACTGAAGCTTTCTTT
. | 13 | TRBJ2-7 | TRBV27 | . | CASSLGLDYEQYF | TGTGCCAGCAGTTTGGGTCTAGACTACGAGCAGTACTTC
. | 14 | TRBJ2-5 | TRBV28 | . | CASSLSGQTETQYF | TGTGCCAGCAGTTTATCCGGACAGACAGAGACCCAGTACTTC
few | 11 | TRBJ1-1 | TRBV13 | . | CASSSRTEAFF | TGTGCCAGCAGCTCCCGGACAGAAGCTTTCTTT
. | 13 | TRBJ1-1 | TRBV5-4 | . | CASSQTVVTEAFF | TGTGCCAGCAGCCAGACAGTAGTCACTGAAGCTTTCTTT
once | 16 | TRBJ2-5 | TRBV5-8 | TRBD1 | CASSRGAGGRQETQYF | TGTGCCAGCAGTAGGGGGGCAGGGGGCCGGCAAGAGACCCAGTACTTC
. | 15 | TRBJ1-1 | TRBV2 | TRBD1 | CASSSGGLMNTEAFF | TGTGCCAGCAGTTCAGGGGGACTCATGAACACTGAAGCTTTCTTT
. | 18 | TRBJ1-2 | TRBV6-1 | . | CASSEAFVVTVVGYGYTF | TGTGCCAGCAGTGAAGCGTTCGTGGTTACGGTGGTTGGTTATGGCTACACCTTC
. | 13 | TRBJ2-7 | TRBV10-1 | TRBD1 | CASWTGGSYEQYF | TGCGCCAGCTGGACAGGGGGGTCCTACGAGCAGTACTTC
. | 13 | TRBJ1-5 | TRBV19 | . | CASSIQGGQPQHF | TGTGCCAGTAGTATTCAGGGAGGTCAGCCCCAGCATTTT
. | 17 | TRBJ2-5 | TRBV19 | . | CASSIGRSFPFQETQYF | TGTGCCAGTAGTATAGGACGTAGCTTTCCCTTTCAAGAGACCCAGTACTTC
. | 15 | TRBJ1-3 | TRBV5-1 | TRBD1 | CASSLAGQGGNTIYF | TGCGCCAGCAGCTTGGCGGGACAGGGTGGAAACACCATATATTTT
. | 12 | TRBJ2-7 | TRBV20-1 | TRBD2 | CSASRGSGEQYF | TGCAGTGCTAGTCGCGGGAGTGGCGAGCAGTACTTC
. | 15 | TRBJ2-1 | TRBV7-2 | TRBD2 | CASSLNGGAYNEQFF | TGTGCCAGCAGCTTAAACGGGGGGGCCTACAATGAGCAGTTCTTC
. | 15 | TRBJ1-2 | TRBV7-9 | . | CASSFDSPPSNGYTF | TGTGCCAGCAGCTTTGACAGCCCACCGTCTAATGGCTACACCTTC
. | 11 | TRBJ1-1 | TRBV20-1 | . | CSAPGNTEAFF | TGCAGTGCCCCGGGGAACACTGAAGCTTTCTTT
. | 13 | TRBJ1-2 | TRBV11-3 | . | CASSLSRGYGYTF | TGTGCCAGCAGCTTAAGCAGGGGCTATGGCTACACCTTC
. | 17 | TRBJ2-4 | TRBV9 | TRBD2 | CASSPGTSGSAKNIQYF | TGTGCCAGCAGCCCTGGGACTAGCGGGAGTGCCAAAAACATTCAGTACTTC
. | 14 | TRBJ2-5 | TRBV7-6 | . | CASSFDTGAKTQYF | TGTGCCAGCAGCTTTGACACTGGCGCAAAGACCCAGTACTTC
. | 17 | TRBJ2-5 | TRBV6-6 | TRBD2 | CASSPQPIAGGPETQYF | TGTGCCAGCAGTCCCCAACCCATAGCGGGAGGGCCGGAGACCCAGTACTTC
. | 13 | TRBJ1-1 | TRBV2 | . | CASSDSGLAGAFF | TGTGCCAGCAGTGATTCAGGGTTGGCAGGCGCTTTCTTT
. | 15 | TRBJ1-2 | TRBV15 | . | CATSRDQAPGYGYTF | TGTGCCACCAGCAGAGATCAGGCGCCGGGGTATGGCTACACCTTC
. | 15 | TRBJ2-7 | TRBV28 | TRBD2 | CASSFGTSGSYEQYF | TGTGCCAGCAGTTTCGGGACTAGCGGGTCCTACGAGCAGTACTTC